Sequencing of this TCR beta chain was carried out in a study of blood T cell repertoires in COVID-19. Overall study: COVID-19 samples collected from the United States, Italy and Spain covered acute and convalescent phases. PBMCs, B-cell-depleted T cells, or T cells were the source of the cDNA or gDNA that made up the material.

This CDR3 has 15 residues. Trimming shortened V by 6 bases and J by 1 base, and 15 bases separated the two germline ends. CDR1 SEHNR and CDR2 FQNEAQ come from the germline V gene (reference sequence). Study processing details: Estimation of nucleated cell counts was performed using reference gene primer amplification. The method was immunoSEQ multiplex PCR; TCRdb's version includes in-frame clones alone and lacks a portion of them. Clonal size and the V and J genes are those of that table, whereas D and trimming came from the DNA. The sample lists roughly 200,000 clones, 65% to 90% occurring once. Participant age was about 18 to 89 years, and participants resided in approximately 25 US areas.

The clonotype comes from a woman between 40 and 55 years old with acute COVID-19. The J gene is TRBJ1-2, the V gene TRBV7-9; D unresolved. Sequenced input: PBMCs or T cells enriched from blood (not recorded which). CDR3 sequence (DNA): TGTGCCAGCAGTGATCCCGACGGGATTAACTATGGCTACACCTTC. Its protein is CASSDPDGINYGYTF. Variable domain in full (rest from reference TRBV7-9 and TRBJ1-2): DTGVSQNPRHKITKRGQNVTFRCDPISEHNRLYWYRQTLGQGPEFLTYFQNEAQLEKSRLLSDRFSAERPKGSFSTLEIQRTEQGDSAMYLCASSDPDGINYGYTFGSGTRLTVV.